These T cell receptor beta chains were read from a single sample in a study of T cells in localized non-small cell lung cancer. Sequencing used immunoSEQ multiplex PCR; TCRdb keeps in-frame clones, though not all of them. In the table there are 15,000 to 20,000 clones, about 91% of which are singletons. The input for sequencing was peripheral blood, taken before any cancer treatment. The receptors originated from a man aged 40 to 70 with stage I lung adenocarcinoma. Both conserved end residues are part of each CDR3. D genes are given only for firm matches. Clone size is given for some rows only: seen once, a few or many times, or a class if the clone is expanded.

clone size	J gene	D gene	V gene	CDR3 length	CDR3 protein	CDR3 DNA
once	TRBJ1-4	.	TRBV18	15	CASSQNGEANEKLFF	TGTGCCAGCTCTCAAAACGGGGAGGCTAATGAAAAACTGTTTTTT
.	TRBJ1-2	.	TRBV5-4	12	CASSLEGYGYTF	TGTGCCAGCAGCTTGGAAGGTTATGGCTACACCTTC
.	TRBJ2-1	.	TRBV11-2	15	CASSLSQTGVDEQFF	TGTGCCAGCAGCTTATCCCAAACGGGGGTCGATGAGCAGTTCTTC
once	TRBJ1-5	.	TRBV6-5	14	CASTRPAGNQPQHF	TGTGCCAGCACCCGACCCGCGGGCAATCAGCCCCAGCATTTT
.	TRBJ1-1	.	TRBV18	15	CASSQRTGRNTEAFF	TGTGCCAGCTCACAAAGAACAGGGAGAAACACTGAAGCTTTCTTT
.	TRBJ2-7	.	TRBV30	13	CAWSSGHNYEQYF	TGTGCCTGGAGCTCGGGACACAACTACGAGCAGTACTTC
.	TRBJ1-2	.	TRBV4-2	16	CASSRLGSGGVAGYTF	TGTGCCAGCAGCCGTCTCGGGTCGGGGGGGGTAGCAGGCTACACCTTC
once	TRBJ2-7	.	TRBV7-6	15	CASSLGAGPSYEQYF	TGTGCCAGCAGCTTAGGTGCGGGGCCCTCCTACGAGCAGTACTTC
.	TRBJ1-1	.	TRBV27	15	CASSLSVGVNTEAFF	TGTGCCAGCAGTTTATCGGTCGGGGTGAACACTGAAGCTTTCTTT
.	TRBJ1-1	.	TRBV15	14	CATSRGREDTEAFF	TGTGCCACCAGCAGAGGGAGGGAGGACACTGAAGCTTTCTTT
.	TRBJ2-5	.	TRBV14	15	CASSDWTGVQETQYF	TGTGCCAGCAGCGATTGGACCGGGGTCCAAGAGACCCAGTACTTC
once	TRBJ2-7	.	TRBV6-5	13	CASSYSDFYEQYF	TGTGCCAGCAGTTACTCGGACTTCTACGAGCAGTACTTC
.	TRBJ2-1	.	TRBV5-1	15	CASSNFGQQHNEQFF	TGCGCCAGCAGTAACTTCGGACAACAACACAATGAGCAGTTCTTC
once	TRBJ1-2	.	TRBV6-1	15	CASSEASRGRFGYTF	TGTGCCAGCAGTGAAGCGTCCAGGGGTCGTTTTGGCTACACCTTC
.	TRBJ2-3	.	TRBV27	13	CASSSRRTDTQYF	TGTGCCAGCAGCTCCAGGCGGACAGATACGCAGTATTTT
.	TRBJ2-7	.	TRBV18	13	CASSPEVRDEQYF	TGTGCCAGCTCACCAGAGGTGAGGGACGAGCAGTACTTC
.	TRBJ2-2	TRBD1	TRBV10-1	16	CASSRTGGGKTGELFF	TGCGCCAGCAGTCGGACAGGGGGCGGTAAGACCGGGGAGCTGTTTTTT
.	TRBJ2-1	.	TRBV7-9	17	CASSQPPGTSSYNEQFF	TGTGCCAGCAGCCAACCACCCGGGACCAGCTCCTACAATGAGCAGTTCTTC
.	TRBJ2-4	.	TRBV19	14	CASSIGQRLGIQYF	TGTGCCAGTAGTATAGGGCAGCGCCTTGGCATTCAGTACTTC
.	TRBJ1-4	.	TRBV7-2	13	CASSFEANEKLFF	TGTGCCAGCAGCTTTGAGGCTAATGAAAAACTGTTTTTT
.	TRBJ2-5	TRBD1	TRBV27	13	CASSLDREETQYF	TGTGCCAGCAGTTTGGACAGGGAAGAGACCCAGTACTTC
.	TRBJ2-3	.	TRBV5-3	14	CAREAAWEEGTQYF	TGTGCCAGAGAGGCGGCCTGGGAAGAGGGTACGCAGTATTTT
.	TRBJ1-6	.	TRBV21-1	15	CASNSRRDRDSPLHF	TGTGCCAGCAACAGCCGACGAGACAGGGATTCACCCCTCCACTTT
.	TRBJ2-7	.	TRBV7-9	13	CASSLQGGSEQYF	TGTGCCAGCAGCTTACAGGGGGGAAGTGAGCAGTACTTC
.	TRBJ2-1	.	TRBV19	17	CASSIDSSLSPYNEQFF	TGTGCCAGTAGTATCGACTCCAGCCTATCTCCCTACAATGAGCAGTTCTTC
.	TRBJ1-5	.	TRBV7-8	16	CASSLEGQPVHQPQHF	TGTGCCAGCAGCTTAGAGGGGCAGCCCGTGCATCAGCCCCAGCATTTT
.	TRBJ1-5	.	TRBV19	15	CASTGVVYGNQPQHF	TGTGCCAGTACAGGGGTAGTATACGGCAATCAGCCCCAGCATTTT
.	TRBJ2-3	.	TRBV7-2	15	CASSLFRDFTDTQYF	TGTGCCAGCAGCTTGTTCCGGGACTTTACAGATACGCAGTATTTT
once	TRBJ2-3	TRBD2	TRBV7-2	14	CASSSGEVTDTQYF	TGTGCCAGCAGCAGCGGGGAGGTTACAGATACGCAGTATTTT
.	TRBJ2-7	.	TRBV7-8	15	CASSLEGGQNYEQYF	TGTGCCAGCAGCTTAGAAGGGGGTCAGAACTACGAGCAGTACTTC
.	TRBJ1-5	.	TRBV5-8	14	CASSLGVSDQPQHF	TGTGCCAGCAGCTTGGGGGTATCGGATCAGCCCCAGCATTTT
.	TRBJ2-5	.	TRBV11-2	17	CASSLGAGAAGQETQYF	TGTGCCAGCAGCTTAGGGGCGGGGGCGGCAGGGCAAGAGACCCAGTACTTC
.	TRBJ1-1	TRBD1	TRBV19	13	CASSIRTGEEAFF	TGTGCCAGTAGTATAAGGACAGGAGAGGAAGCTTTCTTT
.	TRBJ2-2	TRBD2	TRBV2	16	CASSDRRLAGTGELFF	TGTGCCAGCAGTGACCGACGACTAGCGGGCACCGGGGAGCTGTTTTTT
.	TRBJ1-1	.	TRBV7-2	13	CASSLSGSQEAFF	TGTGCCAGCAGCTTATCTGGTTCGCAGGAAGCTTTCTTT
.	TRBJ2-3	.	TRBV13	15	CASSKVGTSADTQYF	TGTGCCAGCAGCAAGGTCGGGACGAGCGCAGATACGCAGTATTTT
.	TRBJ2-2	.	TRBV11-2	18	CASSLTGSGLKGAGELFF	TGTGCCAGCAGCTTAACAGGGTCGGGACTCAAGGGCGCCGGGGAGCTGTTTTTT
.	TRBJ2-3	TRBD2	TRBV18	13	CASSTSGRAGLYF	TGTGCCAGTTCCACTAGCGGGAGGGCCGGGTTATATTTT
.	TRBJ2-3	TRBD2	TRBV30	12	CAWTAGADTQYF	TGTGCCTGGACTGCGGGGGCAGATACGCAGTATTTT
.	TRBJ1-2	.	TRBV6-1	14	CASSSPGADYGYTF	TGTGCCAGCAGTTCCCCGGGGGCTGACTATGGCTACACCTTC
.	TRBJ1-1	.	TRBV5-8	14	CASSLNSLNTEAFF	TGTGCCAGCAGCTTGAACAGCTTGAACACTGAAGCTTTCTTT
.	TRBJ2-3	.	TRBV29-1	14	CSVALGGSTDTQYF	TGCAGCGTTGCTCTTGGGGGATCGACGGATACGCAGTATTTT
.	TRBJ2-7	TRBD1	TRBV5-1	16	CASSPRVGGQMYEQYF	TGCGCCAGCAGCCCGCGTGTTGGGGGACAGATGTACGAGCAGTACTTC
.	TRBJ2-7	.	TRBV28	13	CASSPPTAYEQYF	TGTGCCAGCAGTCCCCCCACTGCCTACGAGCAGTACTTC
.	TRBJ2-1	TRBD2	TRBV5-1	15	CASSSGLAGFNEQFF	TGCGCCAGCAGCTCGGGACTAGCGGGGTTCAATGAGCAGTTCTTC
.	TRBJ1-2	.	TRBV5-1	13	CASARDFSYGYTF	TGCGCCAGCGCCCGGGACTTCTCCTATGGCTACACCTTC
.	TRBJ2-1	.	TRBV29-1	13	CSVIYSSYNEQFF	TGCAGCGTTATATATAGCTCCTACAATGAGCAGTTCTTC